A selection of T cell receptor beta chains follows, all from one sample in a study of blood T cell repertoires in COVID-19. Libraries were prepared by immunoSEQ multiplex PCR; TCRdb keeps only in-frame clonotypes and omits some of them. The repertoire includes about 270,000 clones, approximately 89% of them detected once, and about 2.7% sits in the top ten. Sequenced: PBMCs or T cells enriched from blood (not recorded which). The receptor source for this set is a woman in her late teens or twenties who had recovered from COVID-19. Each CDR3 is given with its conserved first and last residue.

v_gene	CDR3aa
TRBV7-2	CASSWTANQPQHF
TRBV4-2	CASSHGQPNQPQHF
TRBV6-1	CASSERDRGAKNIQYF
TRBV11-3	CASSPGTDAYEQYF
TRBV15	CATSPGQGSTDTQYF
TRBV5-4	CASSEALEYTEAFF
TRBV7-9	CASSVGTSGSTDTQYF
TRBV5-1	CASSLDTPSTDTQYF
TRBV7-2	CASSLIMPGGGSPLHF
TRBV19	CASRHTGGTEAFF
TRBV5-6	CASRTGTGAIGETQYF
TRBV14	CASRSGYNEQFF
TRBV3-1/TRBV3-2	CASSQDTAGQPQHF
TRBV10-3	CAISESYRAGAGNTIYF
TRBV5-1	CASSLSGTVSYEQYF
TRBV27	CASSLGGGLAIYEQYF
TRBV5-1	CASSLAGNYGYTF
TRBV19	CASSIDRYLGDRGDGYTF
TRBV7-9	CASSSRQAEGSTEAFF